Listed below are T cell receptor beta chains from one sample, sequenced in a study of cytomegalovirus exposure and HLA in healthy donors. TCRdb's table, derived via immunoSEQ multiplex PCR, lists solely in-frame clones and lacks some. The table includes about 100,000 clones, over 65% detected once. Sequenced: PBMCs. The source is a woman aged 35 to 49 in good health and CMV-seropositive. Both conserved end residues are part of each CDR3. The D gene is left open where the match is weak. Clone size is stated in some rows and not others, as once, few, many or a class when expanded.

len: 16
d_gene: TRBD2
abundance: .
j_gene: TRBJ2-7
v_gene: TRBV4-1
CDR3nt: TGCGCCAGCAGCCTTTTAGCGGGGGGCAATTCCTACGAGCAGTACTTC
CDR3aa: CASSLLAGGNSYEQYF

len: 14
d_gene: .
abundance: .
j_gene: TRBJ2-7
v_gene: TRBV29-1
CDR3nt: TGCAGCGTCAGGGCAGGGGCCCGCTCCTACGAGCAGTACTTC
CDR3aa: CSVRAGARSYEQYF

len: 15
d_gene: TRBD1
abundance: few
j_gene: TRBJ1-1
v_gene: TRBV7-9
CDR3nt: TGTGCCAGCAGCTTAACAGGGGCCATGAACACTGAAGCTTTCTTT
CDR3aa: CASSLTGAMNTEAFF

len: 15
d_gene: TRBD1
abundance: many
j_gene: TRBJ1-5
v_gene: TRBV4-2
CDR3nt: TGTGCCAGCAGCCGCGACAGGGGGTATCGGCAGCCCCAGCATTTT
CDR3aa: CASSRDRGYRQPQHF

len: 14
d_gene: .
abundance: once
j_gene: TRBJ2-7
v_gene: TRBV6-5
CDR3nt: TGTGCCAGCAACCCGACAGGTGCCAGCTACGAGCAGTACTTC
CDR3aa: CASNPTGASYEQYF

len: 14
d_gene: .
abundance: .
j_gene: TRBJ2-7
v_gene: TRBV5-1
CDR3nt: TGCGCCAGCAGCTTGGAAGAGAATTCCTACGAGCAGTACTTC
CDR3aa: CASSLEENSYEQYF

len: 15
d_gene: .
abundance: .
j_gene: TRBJ2-2
v_gene: TRBV29-1
CDR3nt: TGCAGCGTTGAAACACGGGGGAGTCCATCCAGGGAGCTGTTTTTT
CDR3aa: CSVETRGSPSRELFF

len: 12
d_gene: TRBD1
abundance: .
j_gene: TRBJ2-7
v_gene: TRBV7-8
CDR3nt: TGTGCCAGCAGCAACGGACAGGGAGAGCAGTACTTC
CDR3aa: CASSNGQGEQYF

len: 13
d_gene: TRBD2
abundance: once
j_gene: TRBJ2-2
v_gene: TRBV5-1
CDR3nt: TGCGCCAGCACGGCTAGCGGCACCGGGGAGCTGTTTTTT
CDR3aa: CASTASGTGELFF

len: 16
d_gene: .
abundance: .
j_gene: TRBJ1-1
v_gene: TRBV6-5
CDR3nt: TGTGCCAGCAGTTACTCGGTCAGATTCATGAACACTGAAGCTTTCTTT
CDR3aa: CASSYSVRFMNTEAFF

len: 16
d_gene: TRBD1
abundance: few
j_gene: TRBJ1-1
v_gene: TRBV5-1
CDR3nt: TGCGCCAGCAGCTTGGGGGAACAGGGGGCGGCCACTGAAGCTTTCTTT
CDR3aa: CASSLGEQGAATEAFF

len: 16
d_gene: TRBD2
abundance: .
j_gene: TRBJ2-3
v_gene: TRBV4-2
CDR3nt: TGTGCCAGCAGCCATGTACGTAGCGGGGGCACAGATACGCAGTATTTT
CDR3aa: CASSHVRSGGTDTQYF

len: 14
d_gene: .
abundance: once
j_gene: TRBJ1-1
v_gene: TRBV5-1
CDR3nt: TGCGCCAGCAGCTCAGGGATTCTGAACACTGAAGCTTTCTTT
CDR3aa: CASSSGILNTEAFF

len: 14
d_gene: TRBD2
abundance: .
j_gene: TRBJ2-1
v_gene: TRBV5-1
CDR3nt: TGCGCCAGCAGCTACTCCGTAGCGGGGGGGCCCCAGTTCTTC
CDR3aa: CASSYSVAGGPQFF

len: 18
d_gene: TRBD2
abundance: .
j_gene: TRBJ2-7
v_gene: TRBV7-2
CDR3nt: TGTGCCAGCAGCTTGGGTTGGACTAGCGGGGAGGGGTTCTACGAGCAGTACTTC
CDR3aa: CASSLGWTSGEGFYEQYF

len: 14
d_gene: TRBD1
abundance: .
j_gene: TRBJ2-7
v_gene: TRBV15
CDR3nt: TGTGCCACCAGCAGAGGGGGACAGGTCTACGAGCAGTACTTC
CDR3aa: CATSRGGQVYEQYF

len: 13
d_gene: TRBD1
abundance: .
j_gene: TRBJ1-5
v_gene: TRBV6-1
CDR3nt: TGTGCCAGCCTTGGGACAGGCAATCAGCCCCAGCATTTT
CDR3aa: CASLGTGNQPQHF

len: 13
d_gene: .
abundance: .
j_gene: TRBJ1-2
v_gene: TRBV19
CDR3nt: TGTGCCAGTAGTAATCAGGGCGGCTATGGCTACACCTTC
CDR3aa: CASSNQGGYGYTF

len: 11
d_gene: .
abundance: .
j_gene: TRBJ1-2
v_gene: TRBV28
CDR3nt: TGTGCCAGCAGTTCCATCTATGGCTACACCTTC
CDR3aa: CASSSIYGYTF

len: 15
d_gene: TRBD1
abundance: .
j_gene: TRBJ2-7
v_gene: TRBV29-1
CDR3nt: TGCAGCGTCCAACCGCTAGGGACAGGGCCTCGGGAGCAGTACTTC
CDR3aa: CSVQPLGTGPREQYF

len: 15
d_gene: TRBD1
abundance: .
j_gene: TRBJ1-1
v_gene: TRBV6-5
CDR3nt: TGTGCCAGCAGTTACGCGACAGGGGGCGGCACTGAAGCTTTCTTT
CDR3aa: CASSYATGGGTEAFF

len: 16
d_gene: TRBD2
abundance: .
j_gene: TRBJ2-1
v_gene: TRBV11-1
CDR3nt: TGTGCCAGCAGCTTAAGGGCTAGCGGGGACTACAATGAGCAGTTCTTC
CDR3aa: CASSLRASGDYNEQFF

len: 15
d_gene: .
abundance: .
j_gene: TRBJ1-5
v_gene: TRBV5-4
CDR3nt: TGTGCCAGCAGCGACTTCGACTTGGGCAATCAGCCCCAGCATTTT
CDR3aa: CASSDFDLGNQPQHF

len: 13
d_gene: .
abundance: .
j_gene: TRBJ1-6
v_gene: TRBV10-3
CDR3nt: TGTGCCATGCAGTTATCCTATAATTCACCCCTCCACTTT
CDR3aa: CAMQLSYNSPLHF

len: 14
d_gene: .
abundance: .
j_gene: TRBJ1-1
v_gene: TRBV11-2
CDR3nt: TGTGCCAGCAGCCTTCAATCAGGGGCCGCTGAAGCTTTCTTT
CDR3aa: CASSLQSGAAEAFF

len: 14
d_gene: TRBD1
abundance: .
j_gene: TRBJ2-5
v_gene: TRBV28
CDR3nt: TGTGCCAGCAGTTACACAGGGGTCCAAGAGACCCAGTACTTC
CDR3aa: CASSYTGVQETQYF

len: 16
d_gene: TRBD1
abundance: .
j_gene: TRBJ1-1
v_gene: TRBV5-1
CDR3nt: TGCGCCAGCAGCAGAGGGGGGACAGGGGCGGTCACTGAAGCTTTCTTT
CDR3aa: CASSRGGTGAVTEAFF

len: 16
d_gene: TRBD1
abundance: .
j_gene: TRBJ2-7
v_gene: TRBV5-6
CDR3nt: TGTGCCAGCAGCTCCAGGGGGACAGGGGCCCCTCGCGAGCAGTACTTC
CDR3aa: CASSSRGTGAPREQYF